This T cell receptor beta chain was sequenced in a study of blood T cell repertoires in COVID-19. Clones were sequenced by immunoSEQ multiplex PCR, and TCRdb holds only the in-frame ones, with some missing. The sample lists about 180,000 clones; roughly 81% were seen once. J gave up 5 bases and V 2 bases, and 0 bases lay outside the gene matches. Germline V gene data show CDR1 as ENHRY and CDR2 as SYGVKD. The CDR3 totals 13 residues. This TCR was sampled from a woman older than 75 with COVID-19, enrolled during active disease. The sample consisted of peripheral blood. The V gene is TRBV10-3, the J gene TRBJ1-5, with 7 bases matching TRBD1. CDR3 nucleotides: TGTGCCATCAGTGAGCAGGGGGATCAGCCCCAGCATTTT. Amino acids: CAISEQGDQPQHF.